These T cell receptor beta chains were read from a single sample in a study of T cells in Graves' hyperthyroidism and ophthalmopathy. TCRdb called the multiplex PCR reads again in MiXCR, with one record for every CDR3 protein. The data contain about 350,000 distinct CDR3 sequences, approximately 20% of them seen just once; the ten biggest clones take up 3.7%. Sequenced sample: blood. These receptors were collected from a woman under 30 with Graves' hyperthyroidism. Each CDR3 is given with its conserved first and last residue. A D gene is named only where the DNA matches it firmly. Not every row has a clone size; where given, it reads once, few, many or a size class.

CDR3 length,V gene,D gene,clone size,J gene,CDR3 protein,CDR3 DNA
14,TRBV12-3/TRBV12-4,NA,many,TRBJ1-3,CASSPGFAGNTIYF,TGTGCCAGCAGTCCAGGGTTCGCTGGAAACACCATATATTTT
13,TRBV11-1,NA,many,TRBJ2-2,CASSFSWAGELFF,TGTGCCAGCAGCTTCTCGTGGGCCGGGGAGCTGTTTTTT
11,TRBV7-8,NA,many,TRBJ2-7,CASSLGEQQYF,TGTGCCAGCAGCTTAGGAGAGCAGCAGTACTTC
15,TRBV2,TRBD1,NA,TRBJ1-5,CASSIYRGPNQPQHF,TGTGCCAGCAGCATTTACAGGGGACCAAATCAGCCCCAGCATTTT
14,TRBV18,NA,few,TRBJ2-7,CASSPFAEAYEQYF,TGTGCCAGCTCCCCCTTTGCAGAGGCCTACGAGCAGTACTTC
17,TRBV2,NA,many,TRBJ2-2,CASFLSLRGRNTGELFF,TGTGCCAGCTTCCTTTCCCTTAGGGGAAGGAACACCGGGGAGCTGTTTTTT
15,TRBV25-1,NA,many,TRBJ1-5,CASGGTDSVGQPQHF,TGTGCCAGCGGCGGGACGGACTCCGTAGGTCAGCCCCAGCATTTT
13,TRBV20-1,NA,many,TRBJ1-2,CSALRGQKAGYTF,TGCAGCGCACTCCGTGGACAGAAGGCTGGCTACACCTTC
13,TRBV20-1,NA,many,TRBJ1-3,CSARDFSGNTIYF,TGCAGTGCTAGAGACTTCTCTGGAAACACCATATATTTT
15,TRBV24-1,TRBD2,NA,TRBJ2-7,CATSDPRDYDYEQYF,TGTGCCACCAGTGATCCGCGGGACTACGACTACGAGCAGTACTTC
21,TRBV6-2/TRBV6-3,TRBD2,NA,TRBJ2-4,CASSPIGLAGGPYGAKNIQYF,TGTGCCAGCAGCCCTATCGGACTAGCGGGGGGACCTTATGGAGCCAAAAACATTCAGTACTTC
16,TRBV7-3,NA,NA,TRBJ1-1,CASSLYRTNRFTEAFF,TGTGCCAGCAGCTTATACCGCACGAACAGGTTTACTGAAGCTTTCTTT
16,TRBV19,TRBD1,NA,TRBJ1-1,CASSIDPWTGDTEAFF,TGTGCCAGTAGTATAGATCCATGGACAGGGGACACTGAAGCTTTCTTT
10,TRBV29-1,NA,NA,TRBJ2-1,CSVETGEQFF,TGCAGCGTTGAGACAGGAGAGCAGTTCTTC
16,TRBV28,NA,few,TRBJ1-5,CASSFQHGGGSQPQHF,TGTGCCAGCAGTTTTCAACACGGGGGGGGGAGTCAGCCCCAGCATTTT
16,TRBV7-3,TRBD1,few,TRBJ1-2,CASSRLTGARNYGYTF,TGTGCCAGCAGCCGCCTGACAGGGGCGAGGAACTATGGCTACACCTTC
12,TRBV10-3,NA,many,TRBJ1-1,CAISRVNTEAFF,TGTGCCATCAGCAGGGTGAACACTGAAGCTTTCTTT
14,TRBV6-1,NA,many,TRBJ2-7,CASSEDGPPSEQYF,TGTGCCAGCAGTGAGGACGGACCACCAAGCGAGCAGTACTTC
17,TRBV4-2,NA,many,TRBJ1-2,CASSQAGRAPILYGYTF,TGTGCCAGCAGCCAAGCGGGAAGGGCCCCTATTCTCTATGGCTACACCTTC
16,TRBV12-3/TRBV12-4,TRBD2,many,TRBJ2-7,CASSPFGGGKVNEQYF,TGTGCCAGCAGTCCCTTCGGGGGGGGGAAGGTCAACGAGCAGTACTTC
9,TRBV29-1,NA,many,TRBJ1-2,CSVADGYTF,TGCAGCGTGGCGGATGGCTACACCTTC
16,TRBV4-1,NA,few,TRBJ1-5,CASRPSGYLGNQPQHF,TGCGCCAGCAGACCTAGTGGGTATTTGGGCAATCAGCCCCAGCATTTT
13,TRBV6-1,NA,few,TRBJ1-6,CASSKSGSSALHF,TGTGCCAGCAGTAAATCCGGGAGCAGTGCCCTCCACTTT
16,TRBV6-5,NA,many,TRBJ1-6,CASSYGGASGNSPLHF,TGTGCCAGCAGTTACGGCGGGGCGTCGGGTAATTCACCCCTCCACTTT
15,TRBV12-3/TRBV12-4,NA,many,TRBJ1-1,CASSFRVSANTEAFF,TGTGCCAGCAGTTTCAGGGTATCGGCGAACACTGAAGCTTTCTTT
9,TRBV12-5,NA,many,TRBJ2-7,CATCREQYF,TGTGCCACGTGTCGAGAGCAGTACTTC
16,TRBV27,NA,many,TRBJ2-5,CASSLSSGRWQETQYF,TGTGCCAGCAGTTTATCGTCAGGGCGTTGGCAAGAGACCCAGTACTTC
14,TRBV20-1,NA,many,TRBJ2-7,CSARDQQGGREQYF,TGCAGTGCTAGAGATCAACAGGGTGGTAGGGAGCAGTACTTC
14,TRBV6-2/TRBV6-3,TRBD1,many,TRBJ1-5,CASRGQPSNQPQHF,TGTGCCAGCCGGGGACAGCCTAGCAATCAGCCCCAGCATTTT
16,TRBV28,TRBD1,many,TRBJ1-2,CASSLPLGTGNYGYTF,TGTGCCAGCAGTTTACCTCTCGGGACAGGGAACTATGGCTACACCTTC
15,TRBV5-1,NA,many,TRBJ1-3,CASSLGVNSGNTIYF,TGCGCCAGCAGCTTGGGGGTCAACTCTGGAAACACCATATATTTT
13,TRBV13,NA,many,TRBJ1-2,CASSQRSRDGYTF,TGTGCCAGCAGCCAGAGGTCCCGAGATGGCTACACCTTC
16,TRBV7-2,TRBD2,NA,TRBJ2-5,CASSLILAGKEETQYF,TGTGCCAGCAGCTTAATACTAGCGGGAAAGGAAGAGACCCAGTACTTC
13,TRBV11-2,NA,few,TRBJ2-3,CASSSGATDTQYF,TGTGCCAGCAGTTCCGGAGCTACAGATACGCAGTATTTT
15,TRBV18,NA,NA,TRBJ1-1,CASSPGANINTEAFF,TGTGCCAGCTCACCTGGGGCCAATATAAACACTGAAGCTTTCTTT
14,TRBV28,NA,many,TRBJ1-1,CASSPFEGNTEAFF,TGTGCCAGCAGTCCGTTCGAGGGGAACACTGAAGCTTTCTTT
15,TRBV6-1,NA,NA,TRBJ1-1,CASTLGSGQNTEAFF,TGTGCCAGCACCCTCGGGAGCGGACAAAACACTGAAGCTTTCTTT
12,TRBV5-6,NA,many,TRBJ2-7,CASSLISYEQYF,TGTGCCAGCAGCTTGATTAGCTACGAGCAGTACTTC
15,TRBV6-5,NA,once,TRBJ1-2,CASSYLSSLSHGYTF,TGTGCCAGCAGTTACTTAAGCTCTTTGTCCCATGGCTACACCTTC
13,TRBV6-1,NA,many,TRBJ2-7,CASGPERFSEQYF,TGTGCCAGCGGTCCCGAGAGGTTTTCCGAGCAGTACTTC
15,TRBV24-1,TRBD2,NA,TRBJ2-5,CATSRLGGGQETQYF,TGTGCCACCTCCCGGCTGGGCGGGGGACAAGAGACCCAGTACTTC